This T cell receptor (beta chain) was obtained from a study of blood T cell repertoires in COVID-19. Turning to the study itself: Nucleic acid was either cDNA or gDNA, and it came from T cells, B-cell-depleted T cells, or PBMCs.

The V and J ends lost 4 bases and 1 base respectively, with 10 bases between them. CDR3 size: 14 residues. Germline V gene data show CDR1 as MNHEY and CDR2 as SVGAGI. Seattle-derived patients entered the study during active infection and were followed longitudinally. Original handling: Reference gene primer amplification in the assay estimated nucleated cell counts. Sequenced by immunoSEQ multiplex PCR; TCRdb stores in-frame clones only, minus some. Clonal size and the V and J genes are those of that table, whereas D and trimming came from the DNA. Of 200,000 to 300,000 clones listed, 70% to 90% were seen once; the top ten hold around 5.1%.

The sequence derives from a woman aged 55-75 years with COVID-19, enrolled during active disease. The rearrangement links TRBV6-5 to TRBJ1-1; D is possibly TRBD1 (5 bases). The sequencing sample was made of peripheral blood. CDR3 bases: TGTGCCAGCAGTTTGAGAACAGGGAACACTGAAGCTTTCTTT. Encoded protein: CASSLRTGNTEAFF.